This TCR beta chain emerged from a study of cytomegalovirus exposure and HLA in healthy donors. PCR involved 60 Vbeta and 13 Jbeta primers. The table came from immunoSEQ multiplex PCR; TCRdb's copy has only in-frame clones and leaves some out. The top ten clones hold roughly 9.8% of a sample with about 98,000 clones, around 72% of them seen once. With regard to this clone: This CDR3 is also generated by other DNA sequences in the sample.

This CDR3 is 13 amino acids long. The V gene lost 0 bases and the J gene lost 10 bases, with 7 bases spanning the gap. The V gene's germline CDR1 is MNHNS and CDR2 SASEGT. The chain is built from TRBV6-1 and TRBJ1-6; D perhaps matches TRBD1 (5 bases). Sample: PBMCs. The source of this sequence is a man between 18 and 35 years old in good health and CMV-seropositive. CDR3 sequence: CASSEARGSPLHF. In nucleotides, the CDR3 is TGTGCCAGCAGTGAAGCACGGGGGTCACCCCTCCACTTT.